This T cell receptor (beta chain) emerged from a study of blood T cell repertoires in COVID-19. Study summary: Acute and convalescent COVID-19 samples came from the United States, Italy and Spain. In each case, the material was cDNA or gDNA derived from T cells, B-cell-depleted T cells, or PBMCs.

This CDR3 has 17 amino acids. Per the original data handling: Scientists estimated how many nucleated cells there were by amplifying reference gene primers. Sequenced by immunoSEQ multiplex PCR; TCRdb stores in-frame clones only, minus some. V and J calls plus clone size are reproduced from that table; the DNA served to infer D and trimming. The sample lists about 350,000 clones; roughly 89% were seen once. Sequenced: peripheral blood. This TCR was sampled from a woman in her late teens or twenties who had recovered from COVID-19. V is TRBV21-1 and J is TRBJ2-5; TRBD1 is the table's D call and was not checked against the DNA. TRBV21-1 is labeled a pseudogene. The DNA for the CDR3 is TGTGCCAGCAGCAAAGGGGGGACACTCCCAACTCGGGAGACCCAGTACTTC. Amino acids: CASSKGGTLPTRETQYF.